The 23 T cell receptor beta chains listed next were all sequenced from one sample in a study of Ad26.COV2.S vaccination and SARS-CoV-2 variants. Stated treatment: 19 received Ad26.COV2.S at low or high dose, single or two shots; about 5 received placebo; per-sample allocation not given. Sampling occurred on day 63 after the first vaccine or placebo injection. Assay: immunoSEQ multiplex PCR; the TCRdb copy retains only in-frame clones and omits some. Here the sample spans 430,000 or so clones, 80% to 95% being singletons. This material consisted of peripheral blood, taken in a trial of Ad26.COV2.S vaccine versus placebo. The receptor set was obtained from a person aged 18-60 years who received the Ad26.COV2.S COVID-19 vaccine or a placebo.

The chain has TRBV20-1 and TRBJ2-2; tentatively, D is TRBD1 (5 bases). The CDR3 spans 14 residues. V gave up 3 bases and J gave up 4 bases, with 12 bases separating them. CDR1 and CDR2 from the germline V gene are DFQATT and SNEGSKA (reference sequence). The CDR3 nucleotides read TGCAGTGCTAGTACAGGACGATTCACCGGGGAGCTGTTTTTT. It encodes CSASTGRFTGELFF.

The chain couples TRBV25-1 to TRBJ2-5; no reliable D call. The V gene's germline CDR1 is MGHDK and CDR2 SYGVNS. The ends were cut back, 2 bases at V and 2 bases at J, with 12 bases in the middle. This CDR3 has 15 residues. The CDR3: CASSEGQDQQETQYF. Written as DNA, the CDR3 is TGTGCCAGCAGTGAAGGGCAGGATCAACAAGAGACCCAGTACTTC.

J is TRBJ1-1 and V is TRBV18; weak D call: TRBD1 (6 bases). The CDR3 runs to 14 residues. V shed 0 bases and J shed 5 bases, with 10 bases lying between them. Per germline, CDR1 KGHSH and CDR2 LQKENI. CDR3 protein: CASSPPGGLTEAFF. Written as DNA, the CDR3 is TGTGCCAGCTCACCACCGGGGGGCTTGACTGAAGCTTTCTTT.

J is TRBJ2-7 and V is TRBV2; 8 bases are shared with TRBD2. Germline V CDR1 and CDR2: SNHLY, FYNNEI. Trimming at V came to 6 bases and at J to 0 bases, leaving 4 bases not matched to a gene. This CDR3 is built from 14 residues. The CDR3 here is CASREREYSYEQYF. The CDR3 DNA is TGTGCCAGCAGAGAGCGGGAGTACTCCTACGAGCAGTACTTC.

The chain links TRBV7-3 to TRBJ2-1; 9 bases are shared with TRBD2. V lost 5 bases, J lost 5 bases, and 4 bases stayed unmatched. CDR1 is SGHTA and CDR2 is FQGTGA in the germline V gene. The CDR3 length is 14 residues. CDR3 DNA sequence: TGTGCCAGCAGCAGTAGCGGGAGTAACAATGAGCAGTTCTTC. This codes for CASSSSGSNNEQFF.

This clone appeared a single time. As DNA, the CDR3 is TGTGCCTGGAGTGTAGGCGGGGCCGACCGCGAGACCCAGTACTTC. As protein: CAWSVGGADRETQYF. The chain links TRBV30 to TRBJ2-5, with D maybe TRBD2 (6 bases). Looked up from germline, CDR1 is GTSNPN and CDR2 is SVGIG (reference sequence). V dropped 0 bases and J dropped 5 bases, with 16 bases sitting between them. This CDR3 comprises 15 residues.

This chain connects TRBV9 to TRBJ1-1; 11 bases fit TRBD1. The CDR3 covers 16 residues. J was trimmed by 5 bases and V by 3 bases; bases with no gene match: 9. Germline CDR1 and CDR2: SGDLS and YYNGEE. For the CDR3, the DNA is TGTGCCAGCAGCGGAAAAGGACAGGGGGCAGGGACTGAAGCTTTCTTT. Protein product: CASSGKGQGAGTEAFF.

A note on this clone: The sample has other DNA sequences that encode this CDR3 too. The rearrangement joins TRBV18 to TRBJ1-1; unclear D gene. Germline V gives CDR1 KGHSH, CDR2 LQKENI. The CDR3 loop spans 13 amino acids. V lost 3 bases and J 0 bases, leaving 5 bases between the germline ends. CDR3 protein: CASSPKMNTEAFF. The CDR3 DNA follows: TGTGCCAGCTCACCCAAGATGAACACTGAAGCTTTCTTT. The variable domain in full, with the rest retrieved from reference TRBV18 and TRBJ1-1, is NAGVMQNPRHLVRRRGQEARLRCSPMKGHSHVYWYRQLPEEGLKFMVYLQKENIIDESGMPKERFSAEFPKEGPSILRIQQVVRGDSAAYFCASSPKMNTEAFFGQGTRLTVV.

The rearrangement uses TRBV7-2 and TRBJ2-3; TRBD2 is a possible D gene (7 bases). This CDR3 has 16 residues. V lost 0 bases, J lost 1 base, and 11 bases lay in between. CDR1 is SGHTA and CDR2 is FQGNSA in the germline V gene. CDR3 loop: CASSLALGGRTDTQYF. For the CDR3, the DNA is TGTGCCAGCAGCTTAGCGTTGGGGGGGCGCACAGATACGCAGTATTTT.

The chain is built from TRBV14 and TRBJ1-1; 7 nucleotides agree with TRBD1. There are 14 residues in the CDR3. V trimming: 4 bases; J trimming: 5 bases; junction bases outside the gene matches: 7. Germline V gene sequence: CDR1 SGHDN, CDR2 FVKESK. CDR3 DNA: TGTGCCAGCAGCCTACACCAGGGGGGGACTGAAGCTTTCTTT. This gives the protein CASSLHQGGTEAFF.

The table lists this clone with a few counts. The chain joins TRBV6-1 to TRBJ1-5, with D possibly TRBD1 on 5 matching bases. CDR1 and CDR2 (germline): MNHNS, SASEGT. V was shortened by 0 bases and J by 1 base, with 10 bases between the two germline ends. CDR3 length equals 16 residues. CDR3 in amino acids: CASSEATGRSNQPQHF. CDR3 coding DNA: TGTGCCAGCAGTGAAGCTACGGGGCGAAGCAATCAGCCCCAGCATTTT.

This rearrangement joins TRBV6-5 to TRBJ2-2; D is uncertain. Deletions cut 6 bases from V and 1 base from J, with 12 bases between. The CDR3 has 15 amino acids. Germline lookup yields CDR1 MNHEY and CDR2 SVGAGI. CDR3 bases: TGTGCCAGCAGCAGACATGGCCTGAACACCGGGGAGCTGTTTTTT. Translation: CASSRHGLNTGELFF.

CDR3 nucleotides: TGTGCCAGCAGCCCCCTCCGGACAGGGGTCGCTGGAAACACCATATATTTT. Translated: CASSPLRTGVAGNTIYF. This chain joins TRBV7-2 and TRBJ1-3; TRBD1 matches 9 bases. V shed 5 bases and J 2 bases; nucleotides not matched to a gene: 10. The CDR3 totals 17 residues. Germline V gives CDR1 SGHTA, CDR2 FQGNSA.

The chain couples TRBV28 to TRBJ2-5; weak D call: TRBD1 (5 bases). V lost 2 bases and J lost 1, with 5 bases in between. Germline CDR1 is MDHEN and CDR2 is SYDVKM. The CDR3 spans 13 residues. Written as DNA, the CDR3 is TGTGCCAGCAGTTTAAGGGGCCAAGAGACCCAGTACTTC. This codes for CASSLRGQETQYF.

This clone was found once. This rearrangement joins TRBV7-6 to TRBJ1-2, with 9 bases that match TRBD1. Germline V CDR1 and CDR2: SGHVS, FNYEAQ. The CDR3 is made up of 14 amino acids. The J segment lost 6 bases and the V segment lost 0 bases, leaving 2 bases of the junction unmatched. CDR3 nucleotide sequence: TGTGCCAGCAGCTTAGCCGGGACAGGGCATGGCTACACCTTC. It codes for CASSLAGTGHGYTF. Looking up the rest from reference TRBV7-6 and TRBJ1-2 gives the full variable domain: GAGVSQSPRYKVTKRGQDVALRCDPISGHVSLYWYRQALGQGPEFLTYFNYEAQQDKSGLPNDRFSAERPEGSISTLTIQRTEQRDSAMYRCASSLAGTGHGYTFGSGTRLTVV.

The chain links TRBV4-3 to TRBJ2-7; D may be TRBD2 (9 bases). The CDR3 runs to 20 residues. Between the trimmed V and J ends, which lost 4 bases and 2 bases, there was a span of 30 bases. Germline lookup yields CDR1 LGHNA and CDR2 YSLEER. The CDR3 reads CASSPYRQGYASGTPYEQYF. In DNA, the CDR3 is TGCGCCAGCAGCCCCTATCGACAGGGGTATGCTAGCGGGACTCCCTACGAGCAGTACTTC.

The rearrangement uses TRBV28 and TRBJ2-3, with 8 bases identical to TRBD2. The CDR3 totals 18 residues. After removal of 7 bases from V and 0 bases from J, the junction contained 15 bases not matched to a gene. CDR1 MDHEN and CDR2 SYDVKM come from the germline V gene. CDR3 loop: CASTPTSGFRTSTDTQYF. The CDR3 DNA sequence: TGTGCCAGCACCCCCACTAGCGGTTTTCGTACTAGCACAGATACGCAGTATTTT.

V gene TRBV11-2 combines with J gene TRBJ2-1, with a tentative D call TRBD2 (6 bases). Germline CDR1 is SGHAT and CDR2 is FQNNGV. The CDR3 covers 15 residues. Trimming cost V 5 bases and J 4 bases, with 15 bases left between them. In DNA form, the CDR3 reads TGTGCCAGCAGCGACCGGTCGGAGGGATACAATGAGCAGTTCTTC. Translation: CASSDRSEGYNEQFF.

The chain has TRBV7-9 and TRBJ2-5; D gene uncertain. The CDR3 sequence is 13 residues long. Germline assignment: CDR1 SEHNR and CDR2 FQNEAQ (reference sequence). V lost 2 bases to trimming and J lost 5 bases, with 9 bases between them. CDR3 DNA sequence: TGTGCCAGCAGCTTAACAGCCCTTGAGACCCAGTACTTC. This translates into CASSLTALETQYF.

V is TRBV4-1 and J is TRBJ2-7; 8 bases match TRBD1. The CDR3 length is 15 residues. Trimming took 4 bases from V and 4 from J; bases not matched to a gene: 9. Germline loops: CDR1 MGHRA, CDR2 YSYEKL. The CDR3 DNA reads TGCGCCAGCAGCCGCGGGACAGGCCCAACTTACGAGCAGTACTTC. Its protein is CASSRGTGPTYEQYF.

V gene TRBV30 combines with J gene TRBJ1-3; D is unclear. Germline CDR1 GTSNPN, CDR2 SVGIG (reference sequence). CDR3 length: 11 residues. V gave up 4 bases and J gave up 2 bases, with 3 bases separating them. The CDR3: CAWNPGNTIYF. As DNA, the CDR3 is TGTGCCTGGAACCCTGGAAACACCATATATTTT. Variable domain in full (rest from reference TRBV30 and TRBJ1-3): SQTIHQWPATLVQPVGSPLSLECTVEGTSNPNLYWYRQAAGRGLQLLFYSVGIGQISSEVPQNLSASRPQDRQFILSSKKLLLSDSGFYLCAWNPGNTIYFGEGSWLTVV.

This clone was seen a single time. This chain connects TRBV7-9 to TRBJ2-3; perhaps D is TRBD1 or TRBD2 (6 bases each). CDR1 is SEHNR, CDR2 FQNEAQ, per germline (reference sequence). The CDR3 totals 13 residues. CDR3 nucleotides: TGTGCTCTACGGGGGCCTAGCACAGATACGCAGTATTTT. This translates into CALRGPSTDTQYF.

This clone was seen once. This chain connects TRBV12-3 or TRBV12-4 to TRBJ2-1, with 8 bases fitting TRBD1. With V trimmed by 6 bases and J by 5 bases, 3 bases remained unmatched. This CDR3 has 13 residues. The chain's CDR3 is CASRPGQDNEQFF. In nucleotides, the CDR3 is TGTGCCAGCAGACCGGGACAGGACAATGAGCAGTTCTTC.